These 21 T cell receptor beta chains were all obtained from the same sample, sequenced in a study of blood T cells in healthy people across ages. Primed by a sample-barcoded 5' primer and a J-beta primer mix, a second PCR proceeded for 7 to 11 cycles. TCRdb reprocessed the 5' RACE reads with MiXCR, giving one entry per CDR3 protein. The sample holds under 2,000,000 distinct CDR3 sequences, around half seen once. The sequenced material came from blood. The receptor set was obtained from a woman between 40 and 55 years old in good health.

The chain uses TRBV20-1 and TRBJ2-1; TRBD2 matches at 8 bases. The germline V gene has CDR1 DFQATT and CDR2 SNEGSKA (reference sequence). The V and J ends lost 3 bases and 0 bases, in that order; junction bases with no gene match: 4. The CDR3 spans 15 residues. CDR3 loop: CSASGGRYSYNEQFF. CDR3 sequence (DNA): TGCAGTGCTAGTGGCGGGAGGTACTCCTACAATGAGCAGTTCTTC.

V is TRBV27 and J is TRBJ1-2; D may be TRBD1 (6 bases). Germline CDR1 MNHEY, CDR2 SMNVEV (reference sequence). With 3 bases removed from V and 7 bases from J, the gap between germline ends came to 24 bases. The CDR3 runs 17 residues. The chain's CDR3 is CASSFLPLGGALGGYTF. The CDR3 DNA sequence: TGTGCCAGCAGTTTCCTACCTTTAGGGGGAGCCTTGGGTGGCTACACCTTC.

V and J are TRBV29-1 and TRBJ2-1; D tentatively reads TRBD1 or TRBD2 (5 bases each). V lost 3 bases and J 8 bases, leaving 8 bases between the germline ends. The germline V gene encodes CDR1 SQVTM and CDR2 ANQGSEA. The CDR3 is made up of 11 amino acids. CDR3 DNA: TGCAGCGTTGAGAGGGACCATGAGCAGTTCTTC. Protein sequence: CSVERDHEQFF.

The rearrangement uses TRBV9 and TRBJ2-5; 15 bases map to TRBD2. Germline CDR1 and CDR2: SGDLS and YYNGEE. This CDR3 is built from 15 residues. V lost 4 bases and J lost 11; bases outside the gene matches: 9. CDR3 coding DNA: TGTGCCAGCAGCCCCAGGACTAGCGGGGGGGCGGAGCAGTACTTC. Residues: CASSPRTSGGAEQYF.

For this clonotype: A much more abundant neighbour one base away suggests this may be a read error. The chain links TRBV7-9 to TRBJ2-1; tentatively, D is TRBD1 (6 bases). Germline V CDR1 and CDR2: SEHNR, FQNEAQ (reference sequence). The length of the CDR3 is 16 residues. The CDR3 sequence is CVSSQGMQGSYNEQFF. CDR3 nucleotides: TGTGTCAGCAGCCAAGGGATGCAGGGGTCCTACAATGAGCAGTTCTTC.

The V gene is TRBV6-2 or TRBV6-3, the J gene TRBJ1-2; D gene ambiguous. V dropped 6 bases and J dropped 0 bases, with 11 bases sitting between them. Per germline, CDR1 MNHEY and CDR2 SVGEGT. The CDR3 contains 14 residues. The CDR3 DNA follows: TGTGCCAGCAGAAAACAACTTTCTAACTATGGCTACACCTTC. It yields the protein CASRKQLSNYGYTF.

The CDR3 DNA is TGCAGTGCCACAAACCGGGACAGCAATCAGCCCCAGCATTTT. Protein sequence: CSATNRDSNQPQHF. The chain uses TRBV20-1 and TRBJ1-5; weak D call: TRBD1 (5 bases). The germline V gene encodes CDR1 DFQATT and CDR2 SNEGSKA (reference sequence). The CDR3 runs to 14 residues. The V end lost 6 bases, the J end lost 1 base, and 13 bases lay between the germline ends.

To note about this clonotype: The missing conserved phenylalanine or tryptophan at the end of this CDR3 makes a read error likely. The chain combines TRBV29-1 with TRBJ1-4; D ambiguous. V lost 7 bases, J lost 8 bases, and 11 bases lay in between. Germline V CDR1 and CDR2: SQVTM, ANQGSEA. This CDR3 region has 11 residues. The CDR3 loop reads CSASDREKLFL. The CDR3 DNA sequence: TGCAGCGCCTCGGATAGGGAAAAACTGTTTCTT.

The chain recombines TRBV7-2 with TRBJ1-2; D may be TRBD1 (5 bases). Deletions cut 1 base from V and 3 bases from J, with 21 bases between. The CDR3 runs to 18 residues. CDR1 is SGHTA and CDR2 is FQGNSA in the germline V gene. The CDR3, as DNA: TGTGCCAGCAGCTTAGTAGGGGTGACAATAAGGGGACACTATGGCTACACCTTC. This gives the protein CASSLVGVTIRGHYGYTF.

This CDR3 reads CASSTIRTGASYNEQFF. The CDR3 DNA follows: TGTGCCAGCAGTACCATAAGAACAGGGGCATCCTACAATGAGCAGTTCTTC. This chain joins TRBV6-2 or TRBV6-3 and TRBJ2-1; 7 bases align to TRBD1. The CDR3 is 17 amino acids. Germline loops: CDR1 MNHEY, CDR2 SVGEGT. Losses at the gene ends were 5 bases for V and 1 base for J; bases not matched to a gene: 11.

In its sample, this clonotype was seen a few times. This CDR3 reads CASSQEAGSGQPQHF. CDR3 bases: TGTGCCAGCAGCCAAGAGGCAGGGTCTGGTCAGCCCCAGCATTTT. The chain employs TRBV4-2 and TRBJ1-5; tentatively, D is TRBD1 (5 bases). The CDR3 has 15 residues. Trimming cost V 0 bases and J 6 bases, with 12 bases left between them. Germline-derived CDR1 and CDR2 are LGHNA and YNFKEQ.

This clonotype has more than one count but fewer than ten. For the CDR3, the DNA is TGCAGTGCTAGGGGACAGGGGATAAAAAACATTCAGTACTTC. Protein sequence: CSARGQGIKNIQYF. This chain links TRBV20-1 with TRBJ2-4; 10 bases fit TRBD1. Germline CDR1 reads DFQATT; CDR2 reads SNEGSKA (reference sequence). The junction had 3 bases not matched to a gene; V was cut back by 3 bases and J by 4 bases. The CDR3 runs 14 residues.

The chain recombines TRBV6-5 with TRBJ2-6, with D maybe TRBD1 (6 bases). Trimming took off 2 bases at V and 3 bases at J, with 14 bases between the two ends. The CDR3 has 17 amino acids. The germline V gene encodes CDR1 MNHEY and CDR2 SVGAGI. CDR3 loop: CASSYVRGLYGANVLTF. The CDR3 DNA is TGTGCCAGCAGTTACGTCAGGGGTTTGTATGGGGCCAACGTCCTGACTTTC.

The CDR3 DNA reads TGTGCCAGCAGCTACGGCGCAGGGGGAGGGCAAGAGACCCAGTACTTC. Protein: CASSYGAGGGQETQYF. The rearrangement uses TRBV6-5 and TRBJ2-5; D may match TRBD1 or TRBD2 (7 bases each). The V gene's germline CDR1 is MNHEY and CDR2 SVGAGI. The ends were cut back, 6 bases at V and 2 bases at J, with 19 bases in the middle. The length of the CDR3 is 16 residues.

The V gene is TRBV25-1, the J gene TRBJ2-3; D is ambiguous. V lost 3 bases and J 6 bases, leaving 10 bases between the germline ends. Germline values: CDR1 MGHDK, CDR2 SYGVNS. This CDR3 comprises 13 residues. The DNA of the CDR3 is TGTGCCAGCAGTGAGCCCCCATGGGATACGCAGTATTTT. Protein product: CASSEPPWDTQYF.

CDR3 protein: CASSYSQVAEQFF. CDR3 coding DNA: TGTGCCAGCAGTTACTCGCAGGTGGCTGAGCAGTTCTTC. This sequence joins TRBV6-5 and TRBJ2-1; D is uncertain. This CDR3 has 13 residues. V was trimmed by 0 bases and J by 9 bases, leaving 9 bases between them. Germline V gene sequence: CDR1 MNHEY, CDR2 SVGAGI.

J is TRBJ2-6 and V is TRBV18; no reliable D call. Germline-derived CDR1 and CDR2 are KGHSH and LQKENI. The CDR3 loop spans 16 amino acids. The ends were cut back, 2 bases at V and 0 bases at J, with 8 bases in the middle. The CDR3 is CASSPKGASGANVLTF. CDR3 in DNA: TGTGCCAGCTCACCAAAAGGAGCCTCTGGGGCCAACGTCCTGACTTTC.

The V and J genes are TRBV20-1 and TRBJ2-1; unclear D gene. CDR3 length: 12 amino acids. The germline gives CDR1 DFQATT, CDR2 SNEGSKA (reference sequence). CDR3 protein: CRALVLNNEQFF. CDR3 DNA: TGCAGGGCGCTGGTCCTAAACAATGAGCAGTTCTTC.

V gene TRBV20-1 combines with J gene TRBJ2-5, with D perhaps TRBD1 (6 bases). The J call may be in error: the DNA end matches TRBJ2-7 better. The germline V gene encodes CDR1 DFQATT and CDR2 SNEGSKA (reference sequence). The CDR3 loop spans 13 amino acids. CDR3 coding DNA: TGCAGTGCCCGGACAGCCCCATTGGGCGAGCAGTACTTC. Its protein product is CSARTAPLGEQYF.

The sample holds a few counts of this clonotype. The chain has TRBV29-1 and TRBJ2-1, with 7 bases aligning to TRBD1. The length of the CDR3 is 13 residues. V shed 6 bases and J 13 bases; nucleotides not matched to a gene: 15. The germline V gene has CDR1 SQVTM and CDR2 ANQGSEA. The CDR3 protein is CSVGEFYGQAQFF. The DNA for the CDR3 is TGCAGCGTCGGCGAGTTTTATGGACAGGCCCAGTTCTTC.

The chain has TRBV5-6 and TRBJ2-3; 10 bases are shared with TRBD2. V trimming: 1 base; J trimming: 2 bases; junction bases outside the gene matches: 7. The CDR3 runs 17 residues. Germline V gene data show CDR1 as SGHDT and CDR2 as YYEEEE. The CDR3 bases are TGTGCCAGCAGCTTGTTAGTACTAGCGGGGAACACAGATACGCAGTATTTT. Protein: CASSLLVLAGNTDTQYF.